The 32 T cell receptor beta chains in this list originate from one sample, sequenced in a study of cytomegalovirus exposure and HLA in healthy donors. PCR employed 60 Vbeta and 13 Jbeta primers. Profiled with immunoSEQ multiplex PCR; TCRdb holds only in-frame clones, not every one. The data contain about 180,000 clones, roughly 79% of them singletons. The sample comprised PBMCs. The receptor set was obtained from a woman under 30 in good health and CMV-seropositive.

Only a few counts were recorded for this clone. V is TRBV27 and J is TRBJ2-7; 9 bases are a match to TRBD1. CDR3 size: 16 residues. Trimming at V came to 5 bases and at J to 6 bases, leaving 14 bases not matched to a gene. Germline V gene sequence: CDR1 MNHEY, CDR2 SMNVEV (reference sequence). CDR3 in amino acids: CASSPSVPGQGIEQYF. The CDR3 nucleotides are TGTGCCAGCAGTCCCTCTGTACCGGGACAGGGAATCGAGCAGTACTTC.

CDR3 sequence reads: CASSETSGGSNEQFF. CDR3 bases: TGTGCCAGCAGCGAGACTAGCGGGGGGTCGAATGAGCAGTTCTTC. This sequence joins TRBV6-4 and TRBJ2-1; TRBD2 matches 13 bases. Germline CDR1 reads MRHNA; CDR2 reads SNTAGT. The CDR3 length is 15 residues. V dropped 6 bases and J dropped 7; count of bases not matched to a gene: 6.

This chain connects TRBV2 to TRBJ2-3; 9 bases map to TRBD2. J lost 2 bases, V lost 6 bases, and 9 bases had no gene match. CDR1 and CDR2 from the germline V gene are SNHLY and FYNNEI. The CDR3 has 16 residues. The CDR3 DNA is TGTGCCAGCAGGACTGCCGCGGGGGGGCCCACAGATACGCAGTATTTT. Amino acids: CASRTAAGGPTDTQYF.

V and J are TRBV30 and TRBJ1-2; the D gene is possibly TRBD1 (5 bases). The CDR3 extends over 14 amino acids. Germline assignment: CDR1 GTSNPN and CDR2 SVGIG (reference sequence). V lost 0 bases and J 8 bases, leaving 16 bases between the germline ends. The CDR3 bases are TGTGCCTGGAGTGTAGGGGCAGTGAATATGGGCTACACCTTC. This sequence encodes CAWSVGAVNMGYTF.

V is TRBV14 and J is TRBJ2-2, with TRBD2 matching over 8 bases. The germline CDR1 and CDR2 sequences are SGHDN and FVKESK. This CDR3 comprises 13 residues. The trim removed 4 bases at V and 7 bases at J, leaving 2 bases unmatched. CDR3 protein: CASSLTSGGELFF. The CDR3 DNA is TGTGCCAGCAGCCTAACTAGCGGCGGGGAGCTGTTTTTT.

CDR3 region: CASSSLTQGGSYEQYF. In nucleotides, the CDR3 is TGTGCCAGCAGCTCACTAACACAGGGGGGCTCCTACGAGCAGTACTTC. The chain links TRBV7-9 to TRBJ2-7; 8 bases fit TRBD1. V trimming: 4 bases; J trimming: 0 bases; junction bases outside the gene matches: 8. Germline CDR1 and CDR2: SEHNR and FQNEAQ (reference sequence). The CDR3 has 16 residues.

This clone turned up a few times. This chain uses TRBV7-2 with TRBJ2-1, with a weak D call TRBD1 (5 bases). Trimming removed 3 bases from V and 7 bases from J, with 19 bases in between. Germline CDR1 SGHTA, CDR2 FQGNSA. The CDR3 loop spans 16 amino acids. This CDR3 is CASSLVLRVYSNEQFF. CDR3 DNA: TGTGCCAGCAGCTTGGTTCTCAGGGTTTACTCGAATGAGCAGTTCTTC.

The chain joins TRBV2 to TRBJ2-6; 7 bases line up with TRBD1. The V and J ends lost 1 base and 0 bases, in that order; junction bases with no gene match: 9. Germline CDR1 SNHLY, CDR2 FYNNEI. This CDR3 contains 19 residues. The CDR3 here is CASSEGPGQFISGANVLTF. In nucleotides, the CDR3 is TGTGCCAGCAGTGAAGGACCGGGACAGTTTATCTCTGGGGCCAACGTCCTGACTTTC.

The rearrangement joins TRBV5-6 to TRBJ2-2; maybe TRBD1 (8 bases). The germline V gene encodes CDR1 SGHDT and CDR2 YYEEEE. V dropped 4 bases and J dropped 5 bases, with 15 bases sitting between them. The CDR3 is 15 residues long. The CDR3 loop reads CASSPSGTGTGELFF. CDR3 bases: TGTGCCAGCAGCCCGAGCGGGACAGGTACCGGGGAGCTGTTTTTT.

The chain joins TRBV7-9 to TRBJ1-2; D remains ambiguous. This CDR3 has 15 amino acids. Trimming took off 1 base at V and 1 base at J, with 10 bases between the two ends. Per the germline V gene, CDR1 is SEHNR and CDR2 is FQNEAQ (reference sequence). This CDR3 reads CASSLEFQNNYGYTF. CDR3 coding DNA: TGTGCCAGCAGCTTAGAATTTCAGAATAACTATGGCTACACCTTC.

The CDR3: CARTGGAEETQYF. CDR3 DNA sequence: TGTGCCAGGACCGGGGGGGCCGAGGAGACCCAGTACTTC. V is TRBV21-1 and J is TRBJ2-5; the table calls TRBD2, which could not be checked here. TRBV21-1 has pseudogene status. This CDR3 is 13 amino acids long.

The CDR3 DNA reads as TGTGCCAGCTCACCAGGTGGTTTTAGCAATGAGCAGTTCTTC. Its translation is CASSPGGFSNEQFF. The rearrangement uses TRBV18 and TRBJ2-1; no clear D. Trimming took off 2 bases at V and 6 bases at J, with 11 bases between the two ends. CDR3 size: 14 residues. The germline V gene has CDR1 KGHSH and CDR2 LQKENI.

The V and J genes are TRBV19 and TRBJ1-6; unclear D gene. The CDR3 is 15 amino acids. From germline, CDR1 is LNHDA and CDR2 SQIVND (reference sequence). The V end was cut by 7 bases, the J end by 0 bases, with 10 bases between. The CDR3 region has the DNA TGTGCCAGTATGGAACCTAGCTCCTATAATTCACCCCTCCACTTT. Translation gives CASMEPSSYNSPLHF.

V and J are TRBV27 and TRBJ2-2; D unresolved. CDR1 MNHEY and CDR2 SMNVEV come from the germline V gene (reference sequence). V was pared by 5 bases and J by 7 bases, with 17 bases between. The CDR3 covers 15 residues. The CDR3 region has the DNA TGTGCCAGCAGTCCGCAGATGGCCCAGAACGGGGAGCTGTTTTTT. Translating gives CASSPQMAQNGELFF.

V gene TRBV19 combines with J gene TRBJ2-5; 7 bases fit TRBD2. V gave up 5 bases and J gave up 1 base; unmatched junction bases: 7. The CDR3 extends over 15 amino acids. Germline CDR1 reads LNHDA; CDR2 reads SQIVND (reference sequence). CDR3 region: CASSLPGGTQETQYF. CDR3 DNA: TGTGCCAGTAGTCTCCCCGGGGGGACCCAAGAGACCCAGTACTTC.

The chain has TRBV29-1 and TRBJ2-1; possible D gene TRBD1, 5 bases. The CDR3 contains 13 residues. With 6 bases removed from V and 6 bases from J, the gap between germline ends came to 15 bases. Germline V gene data show CDR1 as SQVTM and CDR2 as ANQGSEA. The CDR3 sequence: CSVGRGSFNEQFF. CDR3 DNA sequence: TGCAGCGTGGGAAGGGGCAGTTTCAATGAGCAGTTCTTC.

The chain carries TRBV7-2 and TRBJ1-4, with 8 bases that match TRBD1. V dropped 1 base and J dropped 2; count of bases not matched to a gene: 3. CDR1 SGHTA and CDR2 FQGNSA come from the germline V gene. The CDR3 contains 16 residues. The chain's CDR3 is CASSLGRQGTNEKLFF. Here the CDR3 DNA reads TGTGCCAGCAGCTTAGGCCGACAGGGGACTAATGAAAAACTGTTTTTT.

The chain joins TRBV7-2 to TRBJ1-5; weak D call: TRBD1 (6 bases). V was pared by 6 bases and J by 0 bases, with 12 bases between. This CDR3 has 15 amino acids. CDR1 and CDR2 (germline): SGHTA, FQGNSA. The DNA for the CDR3 is TGTGCCAGCAGTTCGAGGGGGATTAGCAATCAGCCCCAGCATTTT. Residues: CASSSRGISNQPQHF. The entire variable domain, with the rest obtained from reference TRBV7-2 and TRBJ1-5, is as follows: GAGVSQSPSNKVTEKGKDVELRCDPISGHTALYWYRQSLGQGLEFLIYFQGNSAPDKSGLPSDRFSAERTGGSVSTLTIQRTQQEDSAVYLCASSSRGISNQPQHFGDGTRLSIL.

V usage is TRBV7-9 and J usage is TRBJ1-1; D possibly corresponds to TRBD1 (6 bases). Germline loops: CDR1 SEHNR, CDR2 FQNEAQ (reference sequence). V was shortened by 5 bases and J by 2 bases, with 9 bases between the two germline ends. The CDR3 totals 13 residues. CDR3 DNA sequence: TGTGCCAGCAGCGGACAGTTAAACACTGAAGCTTTCTTT. Translation: CASSGQLNTEAFF.

The chain has TRBV19 and TRBJ1-4; 9 positions match TRBD1. CDR1 LNHDA and CDR2 SQIVND come from the germline V gene (reference sequence). V gave up 7 bases and J gave up 5 bases; unmatched junction bases: 8. The CDR3 is 15 residues long. The CDR3 loop is CASNNQGTGNEKLFF. CDR3 coding DNA: TGTGCCAGTAACAACCAGGGGACAGGGAATGAAAAACTGTTTTTT.

This chain uses TRBV7-7 with TRBJ2-7; D unclear. The V gene lost 4 bases and the J gene lost 2 bases, with 12 bases spanning the gap. The CDR3 totals 14 residues. Looked up from germline, CDR1 is SSHAT and CDR2 is FNYEAQ (reference sequence). In DNA, the CDR3 is TGTGCCAGCAGCTCATCCCTCGGTGCCTACGAGCAGTACTTC. Its protein is CASSSSLGAYEQYF.

This clone occurred a few times. The same CDR3 also results from other DNA sequences found in this sample. J is TRBJ1-1 and V is TRBV6-5; the D is unclear. V dropped 2 bases and J dropped 2 bases, with 9 bases sitting between them. This CDR3 region has 14 residues. Germline V lookup: CDR1 MNHEY, CDR2 SVGAGI. The CDR3 reads CASSYLRGNTEAFF. CDR3 coding DNA: TGTGCCAGCAGTTACCTCCGCGGCAACACTGAAGCTTTCTTT.

This chain uses TRBV6-5 with TRBJ1-4; the D is unclear. Trimming left V 6 bases short and J 0 bases short, with 11 bases between. This CDR3 contains 15 residues. Germline assignment: CDR1 MNHEY and CDR2 SVGAGI. In nucleotides, the CDR3 is TGTGCCAGCAGCCCGGGCGGGGCAACTAATGAAAAACTGTTTTTT. This gives the protein CASSPGGATNEKLFF.

The gene calls are TRBV30 and TRBJ1-6, with TRBD1 as a possible D gene (6 bases). The length of the CDR3 is 11 residues. Germline V gene sequence: CDR1 GTSNPN, CDR2 SVGIG (reference sequence). Between the trimmed V and J ends, which lost 5 bases and 10 bases, there was a span of 9 bases. CDR3 in DNA: TGTGCCTGGGGAAGGGGGTCACCCCTCCACTTT. Protein product: CAWGRGSPLHF.

The rearrangement uses TRBV6-5 and TRBJ2-1, with D possibly matching TRBD1 (6 bases). This CDR3 region has 15 residues. With 4 bases removed from V and 0 bases from J, the gap between germline ends came to 10 bases. Looked up from germline, CDR1 is MNHEY and CDR2 is SVGAGI. The CDR3 DNA follows: TGTGCCAGCAGTTCATCGGACAGCTCCTACAATGAGCAGTTCTTC. Residues: CASSSSDSSYNEQFF.

The V call is TRBV28, the J call TRBJ2-7; D remains ambiguous. Germline assignment: CDR1 MDHEN and CDR2 SYDVKM. CDR3 length: 14 residues. V lost 6 bases and J 6 bases, leaving 18 bases between the germline ends. In nucleotides, the CDR3 is TGTGCCAGCAGCGGTGGCGCGGAAAGGCCCGAGCAGTACTTC. It encodes CASSGGAERPEQYF. Drawing the rest from reference TRBV28 and TRBJ2-7, the complete variable domain is DVKVTQSSRYLVKRTGEKVFLECVQDMDHENMFWYRQDPGLGLRLIYFSYDVKMKEKGDIPEGYSVSREKKERFSLILESASTNQTSMYLCASSGGAERPEQYFGPGTRLTVT.

This clone appeared once. One junction end disagrees with the germline gene, perhaps due to a read error. The gene calls are TRBV9 and TRBJ1-1, with no clear D. This CDR3 contains 13 residues. Per germline, CDR1 SGDLS and CDR2 YYNGEE. In nucleotides, the CDR3 is TGTGCCAGCAGCGTAGGAGGCAGAGGAGGGTTTTTTTTT. Amino acid sequence: CASSVGGRGGFFF.

The rearrangement joins TRBV9 to TRBJ1-4; 7 positions match TRBD1. Unmatched junction bases numbered 12, after V lost 3 bases and J lost 7 bases. The length of the CDR3 is 16 residues. Per the germline V gene, CDR1 is SGDLS and CDR2 is YYNGEE. CDR3 in amino acids: CASSGGADRRSEKLFF. The CDR3 nucleotides are TGTGCCAGCAGCGGGGGTGCGGACAGGCGTAGTGAAAAACTGTTTTTT.

This clone has more than one count but fewer than ten. The chain carries TRBV7-2 and TRBJ2-1; 12 bases align to TRBD2. V lost 5 bases to trimming and J lost 3 bases; unmatched junction nucleotides: 11. CDR1 SGHTA and CDR2 FQGNSA come from the germline V gene. The CDR3 extends over 18 amino acids. CDR3 DNA sequence: TGTGCCAGCAGCCCGGGCCTAGCGGGGGGGCCGGTCTACAATGAGCAGTTCTTC. Amino acid sequence: CASSPGLAGGPVYNEQFF.

The chain uses TRBV9 and TRBJ1-6; D might be TRBD1 (6 bases). Germline CDR1 SGDLS, CDR2 YYNGEE. The length of the CDR3 is 18 residues. V was cut by 3 bases and J by 8 bases, with 24 bases left in between. As DNA, the CDR3 is TGTGCCAGCAGCGACTCACCGGGACAATCGGTCCCCGATTCACCCCTCCACTTT. This gives the protein CASSDSPGQSVPDSPLHF.

V and J are TRBV7-8 and TRBJ1-2; D is perhaps TRBD1 (5 bases). The length of the CDR3 is 15 residues. V lost 5 bases and J 6 bases, leaving 19 bases between the germline ends. CDR1 SGHVS and CDR2 FQNEAQ come from the germline V gene. The CDR3 protein is CASSGRASGPDGYTF. The CDR3 DNA reads TGTGCCAGCAGCGGACGGGCTTCAGGGCCGGATGGCTACACCTTC. The variable domain in full, with the rest retrieved from reference TRBV7-8 and TRBJ1-2, is GAGVSQSPRYKVAKRGQDVALRCDPISGHVSLFWYQQALGQGPEFLTYFQNEAQLDKSGLPSDRFFAERPEGSVSTLKIQRTQQEDSAVYLCASSGRASGPDGYTFGSGTRLTVV.

The rearrangement links TRBV11-3 to TRBJ2-5; 7 bases fit TRBD1. The CDR3 totals 14 residues. CDR1 SGHNT and CDR2 YENEEA come from the germline V gene. J gave up 1 base and V 5 bases, and 4 bases lay outside the gene matches. Here the CDR3 reads CASSEGAAQETQYF. CDR3 coding DNA: TGTGCCAGCAGCGAGGGGGCAGCCCAAGAGACCCAGTACTTC.